This T cell receptor (beta chain) emerged from a study of blood T cell repertoires in COVID-19. On the study more broadly: Samples of COVID-19 (acute and convalescent) were obtained from the United States, Italy and Spain. T cells, B-cell-depleted T cells, or PBMCs supplied cDNA or gDNA.

Authors' analysis steps: Using reference gene primer amplification, nucleated cell counts were estimated. Some clones are missing from TCRdb's copy, which holds only in-frame ones; the method was immunoSEQ multiplex PCR. That table gives V, J and clone size, and the DNA gave D and trimming. The data contain 150,000 to 200,000 clones, 88% of them singletons. Trimming took off 0 bases at V and 2 bases at J, with 10 bases between the two ends. Germline values: CDR1 MGHRA, CDR2 YSYEKL. This CDR3 has 15 residues. The gene calls are TRBV4-1 and TRBJ1-2; D call uncertain. The clonotype was recovered from a human donor in a cohort sampled during active COVID-19. The specimen sequenced was peripheral blood. CDR3 sequence reads: CASSQDPLSNYGYTF. The CDR3, as DNA: TGCGCCAGCAGCCAAGATCCGTTATCCAACTATGGCTACACCTTC.